This TCR beta chain was obtained from a study of neoadjuvant nivolumab and ipilimumab in lung cancer. Study at large: The combination arm added day-1 ipilimumab 1 mg/kg to nivolumab 3 mg/kg on days 1, 15, 29. Study results and limitations: TCR clonality did not significantly correlate with pathologic tumor regression. TCR richness and clonality were higher in tumors than adjacent uninvolved lung.

The assay was immunoSEQ multiplex PCR, and TCRdb's table has in-frame clones only and misses some. The profile shows more than 40,000 clones, around 89% of them singletons. In the case of this clone: What it binds is not known.

This specimen consisted of blood, obtained before neoadjuvant nivolumab, alone or with ipilimumab. This receptor was obtained from an adult with non-small cell lung cancer. Some clones in this sample may be carry-over from other donors' samples.

DNA for the CDR3: TGTGCCAGCAGCGGACAGGGGTGGAATGAAAAACTGTTTTTT. Amino acid sequence: CASSGQGWNEKLFF. The chain links TRBV9 to TRBJ1-4; 8 nucleotides match TRBD1. CDR3 length: 14 amino acids. Germline V gene sequence: CDR1 SGDLS, CDR2 YYNGEE. V shed 3 bases, J shed 5 bases, and the junction held 3 bases outside the gene matches.